The present T cell receptor beta chain was sequenced within a study of control samples from healthy donors and cancer patients. Trimming took off 0 bases at V and 1 base at J, with 4 bases between the two ends. This CDR3 has 13 residues. The germline CDR1 and CDR2 sequences are SGHDT and YYEEEE. Here immunoSEQ multiplex PCR was the method, and the copy in TCRdb shows in-frame clones only, minus some. The table lists 200,000 or so clones, around 94% of them singletons, with 1.5% in the top ten. The genes are TRBV5-6 and TRBJ1-1; D is unresolved. The receptor comes from a middle-aged man in good health. The sample comprised blood. This CDR3 is CASSLVTNTEAFF. CDR3 DNA sequence: TGTGCCAGCAGCTTGGTGACGAACACTGAAGCTTTCTTT. The complete variable domain, with remaining parts taken from reference TRBV5-6 and TRBJ1-1, reads DAGVTQSPTHLIKTRGQQVTLRCSPKSGHDTVSWYQQALGQGPQFIFQYYEEEERQRGNFPDRFSGHQFPNYSSELNVNALLLGDSALYLCASSLVTNTEAFFGQGTRLTVV.